This T cell receptor beta chain stems from a study of T cell clones after liver transplantation. Study context: HCV positivity affected three of eight recipients; the rest lacked autoimmune or viral indications. The study, taken as a whole, reports: Small, mixed patient groups and varying post-transplant times limit these conclusions.

The germline gives CDR1 KGHSH, CDR2 LQKENI. CDR3 size: 14 residues. V was shortened by 5 bases and J by 6 bases, with 15 bases between the two germline ends. In the case of this clone: What it binds is not known.

Some clones are missing from TCRdb's copy, which holds only in-frame ones; the method was immunoSEQ multiplex PCR. Here the sample spans some 40,000 clones, about 86% being singletons. This TCR came from a human patient who received a liver transplant. Some T cells may be provided by the graft donor. The specimen was CD4+ T cells from blood, collected 24 months after liver transplant. The chain uses TRBV18 and TRBJ2-3; perhaps TRBD1 as D (6 bases). In DNA form, the CDR3 reads TGTGCCAGCTCAACCCCTTGGGGGCGGGATACGCAGTATTTT. Protein sequence: CASSTPWGRDTQYF.